These 21 T cell receptor beta chains were all obtained from the same sample, sequenced in a study of cytomegalovirus exposure and HLA in healthy donors. Assay: immunoSEQ multiplex PCR; the TCRdb copy retains only in-frame clones and omits some. The table has some 98,000 clones, roughly nine tenths seen once. Sequences were obtained from PBMCs. These receptors all stem from a man younger than 35 in good health and CMV-seropositive.

The CDR3 here is CASSALLSYEQYF. In nucleotides, the CDR3 is TGTGCCAGCAGTGCCCTTTTGAGCTACGAGCAGTACTTC. V usage is TRBV2 and J usage is TRBJ2-7, with D uncertain. This CDR3 is built from 13 residues. Germline V gives CDR1 SNHLY, CDR2 FYNNEI. Trimming removed 4 bases at V and 3 bases at J, with 10 bases between.

This chain links TRBV4-2 with TRBJ2-3; D gene unclear. Per germline, CDR1 LGHNA and CDR2 YNFKEQ. Between the trimmed V and J ends, which lost 1 base and 2 bases, there was a span of 13 bases. This CDR3 comprises 16 residues. The CDR3 DNA reads as TGTGCCAGCAGCCAAGTTGCACAGCCAGTCACAGATACGCAGTATTTT. Its translation: CASSQVAQPVTDTQYF.

The chain links TRBV11-3 to TRBJ2-7, with D possibly TRBD2 on 6 matching bases. This CDR3 contains 12 residues. V lost 5 bases, J lost 6 bases, and 11 bases lay in between. Germline lookup yields CDR1 SGHNT and CDR2 YENEEA. This CDR3 is CASSKDYREQYF. CDR3 sequence (DNA): TGTGCCAGCAGCAAGGACTATCGCGAGCAGTACTTC.

This clone has more than one count but fewer than ten. V and J are TRBV5-6 and TRBJ1-2; 8 nucleotides line up with TRBD1. Germline values: CDR1 SGHDT, CDR2 YYEEEE. V gave up 2 bases and J gave up 7 bases; unmatched junction bases: 10. The CDR3 is 15 amino acids. The CDR3 region has the DNA TGTGCCAGCAGCTTCTTAAGAGGGACAGGTGCTGGCTACACCTTC. Its protein is CASSFLRGTGAGYTF. The whole variable domain, filled in from reference TRBV5-6 and TRBJ1-2, reads DAGVTQSPTHLIKTRGQQVTLRCSPKSGHDTVSWYQQALGQGPQFIFQYYEEEERQRGNFPDRFSGHQFPNYSSELNVNALLLGDSALYLCASSFLRGTGAGYTFGSGTRLTVV.

This chain links TRBV21-1 with TRBJ1-1. TRBV21-1 is flagged as a pseudogene. The CDR3 spans 14 residues. CDR3 sequence (DNA): TGTGCCAGCAGCAAAGGCCGGGTGAACACTGAAGCTTTCTTT. Its translation: CASSKGRVNTEAFF.

The V and J genes are TRBV5-4 and TRBJ2-5; 9 bases align to TRBD1. The CDR3 contains 14 residues. Germline values: CDR1 SGHNT, CDR2 YYREEE (reference sequence). V lost 2 bases to trimming and J lost 5 bases; unmatched junction nucleotides: 4. In nucleotides, the CDR3 is TGTGCCAGCAGCTTACAGGGGGCGACTGAGACCCAGTACTTC. It codes for CASSLQGATETQYF.

This chain joins TRBV6-5 and TRBJ2-5, with D possibly matching TRBD1 (6 bases). The CDR3 length is 16 residues. CDR1 MNHEY and CDR2 SVGAGI come from the germline V gene. With 3 bases removed from V and 2 bases from J, the gap between germline ends came to 16 bases. CDR3 region: CASSYGVKGGQETQYF. The CDR3 nucleotides are TGTGCCAGCAGTTATGGGGTGAAAGGGGGTCAAGAGACCCAGTACTTC.

This clone has a single count. The gene calls are TRBV29-1 and TRBJ2-1; 14 bases are shared with TRBD2. CDR3 length: 15 residues. The junction had 7 bases not matched to a gene; V was cut back by 4 bases and J by 8 bases. CDR1 and CDR2 from the germline V gene are SQVTM and ANQGSEA. The CDR3 here is CSVVRLAGGPHEQFF. CDR3 nucleotides: TGCAGCGTTGTCCGACTAGCGGGGGGGCCGCATGAGCAGTTCTTC.

V usage is TRBV15 and J usage is TRBJ2-5, with 14 bases lining up with TRBD2. Germline V gene sequence: CDR1 LNHNV, CDR2 YYDKDF (reference sequence). This CDR3 is built from 20 residues. V was pared by 3 bases and J by 2 bases, with 14 bases of the junction left unmatched. CDR3 DNA: TGTGCCACCAGCAGCGGCAGACTAGCGGGGGGGCCGGGTTATCAAGAGACCCAGTACTTC. It codes for CATSSGRLAGGPGYQETQYF. The variable domain in full, completed from reference TRBV15 and TRBJ2-5, reads DAMVIQNPRYQVTQFGKPVTLSCSQTLNHNVMYWYQQKSSQAPKLLFHYYDKDFNNEADTPDNFQSRRPNTSFCFLDIRSPGLGDTAMYLCATSSGRLAGGPGYQETQYFGPGTRLLVL.

This clone came up a few times. The rearrangement uses TRBV6-5 and TRBJ2-7, with 7 bases lining up with TRBD1. V lost 6 bases, J lost 6 bases, and 8 bases stayed unmatched. CDR3 size: 13 residues. The germline CDR1 and CDR2 sequences are MNHEY and SVGAGI. This chain's CDR3 is CASRRQGLGEQYF. The CDR3 nucleotides read TGTGCCAGCAGGCGACAGGGTTTGGGCGAGCAGTACTTC.

The rearrangement links TRBV27 to TRBJ2-7; no firm D call. The CDR3 totals 13 residues. V lost 4 bases, J lost 1 base, and 8 bases lay in between. Per the germline V gene, CDR1 is MNHEY and CDR2 is SMNVEV (reference sequence). CDR3 sequence reads: CASSYQASYEQYF. For the CDR3, the DNA is TGTGCCAGCAGTTATCAGGCATCCTACGAGCAGTACTTC.

The J gene is TRBJ2-1, the V gene TRBV9; D is perhaps TRBD2 (5 bases). The CDR3 consists of 16 residues. CDR1 is SGDLS, CDR2 YYNGEE, per germline. The V gene lost 0 bases and the J gene lost 8 bases, with 18 bases spanning the gap. Here the CDR3 reads CASSVEALDFGDEQFF. The CDR3 bases are TGTGCCAGCAGCGTAGAGGCATTGGACTTTGGGGATGAGCAGTTCTTC.

This sequence joins TRBV15 and TRBJ2-4; 9 positions agree with TRBD2. Germline trimming cut 1 base from V and 16 bases from J; bases unmatched to any gene: 11. The length of the CDR3 is 14 residues. Germline values: CDR1 LNHNV, CDR2 YYDKDF (reference sequence). The CDR3 loop is CATSRGVKGTSFYF. CDR3 DNA sequence: TGTGCCACCAGCAGAGGGGTCAAGGGGACTAGCTTTTACTTC. The full variable domain, in which reference TRBV15 and TRBJ2-4 provide the parts outside the CDR3, is DAMVIQNPRYQVTQFGKPVTLSCSQTLNHNVMYWYQQKSSQAPKLLFHYYDKDFNNEADTPDNFQSRRPNTSFCFLDIRSPGLGDTAMYLCATSRGVKGTSFYFGAGTRLSVL.

The chain uses TRBV2 and TRBJ2-2, with TRBD1 matching over 7 bases. The germline V gene encodes CDR1 SNHLY and CDR2 FYNNEI. The CDR3 is made up of 15 amino acids. J was trimmed by 6 bases and V by 6 bases; bases with no gene match: 10. The CDR3 reads CASRADRVNAGELFF. CDR3 DNA: TGTGCCAGCAGAGCCGACAGGGTTAACGCCGGGGAGCTGTTTTTT.

This chain uses TRBV1 with TRBJ2-3; the DNA was not compared with TRBD2, the D call given in the table. TRBV1 is labeled a pseudogene. The CDR3 has 17 amino acids. The CDR3 DNA sequence: TGCACCAGCAGCCAGTTCACTGACGAGGGCTACACAGATACGCAGTATTTT. Its translation: CTSSQFTDEGYTDTQYF.

The rearrangement joins TRBV11-1 to TRBJ2-3, with a tentative D call TRBD1 (6 bases). CDR1 and CDR2 (germline): SGHAT, FQDESV (reference sequence). V was cut by 5 bases and J by 1 base, with 10 bases left in between. The CDR3 is 14 residues long. CDR3 DNA: TGTGCCAGCAGCCAGGGGCAGGGCACAGATACGCAGTATTTT. Its protein is CASSQGQGTDTQYF. Complete variable domain (other parts from reference TRBV11-1 and TRBJ2-3): EAEVAQSPRYKITEKSQAVAFWCDPISGHATLYWYRQILGQGPELLVQFQDESVVDDSQLPKDRFSAERLKGVDSTLKIQPAELGDSAMYLCASSQGQGTDTQYFGPGTRLTVL.

V is TRBV2 and J is TRBJ1-5, with D unclear. The V gene lost 3 bases and the J gene lost 6 bases, with 30 bases spanning the gap. CDR3 size: 20 residues. In germline, CDR1 is SNHLY, CDR2 FYNNEI. For the CDR3, the DNA is TGTGCCAGCAGTGAGGTGACGCCAGGTGGTTTCGCATTAAACACTCAGCCCCAGCATTTT. It yields the protein CASSEVTPGGFALNTQPQHF.

The V gene is TRBV4-3, the J gene TRBJ2-2; maybe TRBD1 (6 bases). The CDR3 contains 19 residues. Trimming pared 1 base from V and 0 bases from J, leaving 18 bases between. Per the germline V gene, CDR1 is LGHNA and CDR2 is YSLEER. The CDR3 loop is CASSQVQRPGTTNTGELFF. The CDR3 nucleotides read TGCGCCAGCAGCCAAGTACAGCGCCCCGGGACAACGAACACCGGGGAGCTGTTTTTT.

This chain links TRBV14 with TRBJ2-5; TRBD2 might be the D (6 bases). The germline V gene encodes CDR1 SGHDN and CDR2 FVKESK. CDR3 length: 15 residues. The germline V and J ends were trimmed by 1 base and 1 base, with 10 bases remaining between them. Here the CDR3 DNA reads TGTGCCAGCAGCCAAGGGAGGGGCGCCCAAGAGACCCAGTACTTC. It specifies CASSQGRGAQETQYF.

The chain joins TRBV7-2 to TRBJ2-1; TRBD2 matches 8 bases. The CDR3 runs 15 residues. CDR1 and CDR2 from the germline V gene are SGHTA and FQGNSA. Losses at the gene ends were 7 bases for V and 4 bases for J; bases not matched to a gene: 9. The CDR3: CASKMDSGGYNEQFF. The CDR3, as DNA: TGTGCCAGCAAAATGGACAGCGGGGGTTACAATGAGCAGTTCTTC.

J is TRBJ2-5 and V is TRBV5-1; 11 bases map to TRBD2. Trimming at V came to 0 bases and at J to 1 base, leaving 5 bases not matched to a gene. Germline V gives CDR1 SGHRS, CDR2 YFSETQ. The CDR3 totals 17 residues. The CDR3 DNA follows: TGCGCCAGCAGCTTGGGGCCTAGCGGGAGGACCCAAGAGACCCAGTACTTC. Amino acids: CASSLGPSGRTQETQYF.